A selection of T cell receptor beta chains follows, all from one sample in a study of identical twins. TCRdb reprocessed the 5' RACE reads with MiXCR, giving one entry per CDR3 protein. Here the sample spans 650,000 to 800,000 distinct CDR3 sequences, more than 6.5% being singletons. The same sample was also studied in work on yellow fever vaccine responses in identical twins.

Sequenced material: PBMCs. These receptors were collected from a woman aged 18-29 years in good health. CDR3s include the opening cysteine and the closing phenylalanine or tryptophan. D genes are given only for firm matches. Where a row states a size, it is once, few, many or the class of an expanded clone; other rows omit it.

CDR3aa: CASSQEAGQGADTQYF
CDR3nt: TGTGCCAGCAGCCAAGAAGCAGGACAAGGGGCAGATACGCAGTATTTT
v_gene: TRBV4-2
d_gene: .
abundance: many
j_gene: TRBJ2-3

CDR3aa: CSVEPGTGGYNEQFF
CDR3nt: TGCAGCGTCGAACCCGGGACAGGGGGCTACAATGAGCAGTTCTTC
v_gene: TRBV29-1
d_gene: TRBD1
abundance: .
j_gene: TRBJ2-1

CDR3aa: CASSLVSGGAKNEQFF
CDR3nt: TGCGCCAGCAGCTTGGTTAGCGGGGGGGCAAAGAATGAGCAGTTCTTC
v_gene: TRBV5-1
d_gene: TRBD2
abundance: few
j_gene: TRBJ2-1

CDR3aa: CASSEPMVGSGLANEQFF
CDR3nt: TGCGCCAGCAGTGAGCCGATGGTGGGATCCGGGTTGGCCAATGAGCAGTTCTTC
v_gene: TRBV10-2
d_gene: .
abundance: .
j_gene: TRBJ2-1

CDR3aa: CASSEGIYYGYTF
CDR3nt: TGTGCCAGCAGCGAAGGGATTTACTATGGCTACACCTTC
v_gene: TRBV27
d_gene: .
abundance: .
j_gene: TRBJ1-2

CDR3aa: CASSLKSGELFF
CDR3nt: TGTGCCAGCAGTTTAAAATCCGGGGAGCTGTTTTTT
v_gene: TRBV28
d_gene: .
abundance: .
j_gene: TRBJ2-2

CDR3aa: CATSDRTSYEQYF
CDR3nt: TGTGCCACCAGTGATAGGACCTCCTACGAGCAGTACTTC
v_gene: TRBV24-1
d_gene: .
abundance: .
j_gene: TRBJ2-7

CDR3aa: CASSATGLAYDTQYF
CDR3nt: TGTGCCAGCAGCGCAACGGGACTAGCGTACGATACGCAGTATTTT
v_gene: TRBV7-9
d_gene: TRBD2
abundance: few
j_gene: TRBJ2-3

CDR3aa: CASSQVGGGLSLGGELFF
CDR3nt: TGTGCCAGCAGCCAAGTCGGCGGGGGGCTATCACTGGGAGGGGAGCTGTTTTTT
v_gene: TRBV4-2
d_gene: TRBD2
abundance: .
j_gene: TRBJ2-2

CDR3aa: CASSSGGSGGETQYF
CDR3nt: TGCGCCAGCAGCTCGGGGGGGAGTGGAGGAGAGACCCAGTACTTC
v_gene: TRBV5-1
d_gene: TRBD2
abundance: .
j_gene: TRBJ2-5

CDR3aa: CAISESGIDNEQFF
CDR3nt: TGTGCCATCAGTGAGTCGGGAATAGACAATGAGCAGTTCTTC
v_gene: TRBV10-3
d_gene: .
abundance: few
j_gene: TRBJ2-1

CDR3aa: CASSLEGQGDTGELFF
CDR3nt: TGTGCCAGCAGCTTAGAGGGACAGGGTGACACCGGGGAGCTGTTTTTT
v_gene: TRBV7-9
d_gene: TRBD1
abundance: many
j_gene: TRBJ2-2

CDR3aa: CASSQDFQDTQYF
CDR3nt: TGCGCCAGCAGCCAAGATTTCCAGGATACGCAGTATTTT
v_gene: TRBV4-3
d_gene: .
abundance: many
j_gene: TRBJ2-3

CDR3aa: CSARIENTGELFF
CDR3nt: TGCAGTGCTAGAATCGAGAACACCGGGGAGCTGTTTTTT
v_gene: TRBV20-1
d_gene: .
abundance: .
j_gene: TRBJ2-2

CDR3aa: CASSLHSGTGGAASYGYTF
CDR3nt: TGTGCCAGCAGCCTACACTCCGGGACAGGGGGCGCGGCGAGCTATGGCTACACCTTC
v_gene: TRBV7-8
d_gene: TRBD1
abundance: .
j_gene: TRBJ1-2

CDR3aa: CASSLKWGPEQYF
CDR3nt: TGTGCCAGCAGCCTAAAGTGGGGGCCGGAGCAGTACTTC
v_gene: TRBV3-1
d_gene: .
abundance: few
j_gene: TRBJ2-7

CDR3aa: CASSFGWGYTF
CDR3nt: TGTGCCAGCAGTTTTGGGTGGGGCTACACCTTC
v_gene: TRBV12-3/TRBV12-4
d_gene: .
abundance: many
j_gene: TRBJ1-2

CDR3aa: CATKESPTDTQYF
CDR3nt: TGTGCCACCAAAGAAAGTCCCACAGATACGCAGTATTTT
v_gene: TRBV7-2
d_gene: .
abundance: few
j_gene: TRBJ2-3

CDR3aa: CASSSTSTETQYF
CDR3nt: TGTGCCAGCAGCTCCACCTCAACGGAGACCCAGTACTTC
v_gene: TRBV11-2
d_gene: .
abundance: few
j_gene: TRBJ2-5

CDR3aa: CASSSFRTGGAYEQYF
CDR3nt: TGTGCCAGCAGTTCTTTCCGGACAGGAGGGGCCTACGAGCAGTACTTC
v_gene: TRBV27
d_gene: .
abundance: few
j_gene: TRBJ2-7

CDR3aa: CASSGRTSGGFYEQYF
CDR3nt: TGTGCCAGCAGTGGGCGGACTAGCGGGGGGTTCTACGAGCAGTACTTC
v_gene: TRBV25-1
d_gene: TRBD2
abundance: many
j_gene: TRBJ2-7

CDR3aa: CASNSTGAPDTQYF
CDR3nt: TGTGCCAGCAACTCGACAGGGGCTCCAGATACGCAGTATTTT
v_gene: TRBV21-1
d_gene: .
abundance: many
j_gene: TRBJ2-3

CDR3aa: CASSLVLAGREDTQYF
CDR3nt: TGTGCCAGCAGCTTGGTTCTAGCGGGGAGGGAGGATACGCAGTATTTT
v_gene: TRBV5-6
d_gene: TRBD2
abundance: few
j_gene: TRBJ2-3

CDR3aa: CASSQDARAALTYEQYF
CDR3nt: TGTGCCAGCAGCCAAGATGCAAGGGCAGCCCTTACCTACGAGCAGTACTTC
v_gene: TRBV3-1
d_gene: .
abundance: few
j_gene: TRBJ2-7

CDR3aa: CASGLDRVIYNEQFF
CDR3nt: TGTGCTAGTGGTTTAGACAGGGTAATCTACAATGAGCAGTTCTTC
v_gene: TRBV12-5
d_gene: TRBD1
abundance: .
j_gene: TRBJ2-1

CDR3aa: CSASPVTYNEQFF
CDR3nt: TGCAGTGCTAGCCCCGTCACCTACAATGAGCAGTTCTTC
v_gene: TRBV20-1
d_gene: .
abundance: many
j_gene: TRBJ2-1

CDR3aa: CSATKAGSYEQYF
CDR3nt: TGCAGTGCCACAAAAGCTGGATCCTACGAGCAGTACTTC
v_gene: TRBV20-1
d_gene: .
abundance: few
j_gene: TRBJ2-7

CDR3aa: CASSQGSLDTQYF
CDR3nt: TGTGCCAGCAGCCAAGGAAGTCTAGATACGCAGTATTTT
v_gene: TRBV14
d_gene: .
abundance: .
j_gene: TRBJ2-3

CDR3aa: CAWSVGGPGELFF
CDR3nt: TGTGCCTGGAGTGTCGGAGGCCCCGGGGAGCTGTTTTTT
v_gene: TRBV30
d_gene: .
abundance: .
j_gene: TRBJ2-2

CDR3aa: CAWSRGYSYEQYF
CDR3nt: TGTGCCTGGAGTAGGGGTTATTCCTACGAGCAGTACTTC
v_gene: TRBV30
d_gene: .
abundance: .
j_gene: TRBJ2-7

CDR3aa: CASRSKRGANSGTDTQYF
CDR3nt: TGTGCCAGCAGATCTAAGCGGGGGGCCAATTCTGGCACAGATACGCAGTATTTT
v_gene: TRBV12-3/TRBV12-4
d_gene: TRBD2
abundance: few
j_gene: TRBJ2-3

CDR3aa: CASSSKGPYPTEQFF
CDR3nt: TGTGCCAGCAGCTCGAAGGGACCGTACCCTACTGAGCAGTTCTTC
v_gene: TRBV11-3
d_gene: .
abundance: .
j_gene: TRBJ2-1

CDR3aa: CASSMNTGSQNIQYF
CDR3nt: TGTGCCAGCTCAATGAATACAGGGTCCCAAAACATTCAGTACTTC
v_gene: TRBV18
d_gene: .
abundance: few
j_gene: TRBJ2-4

CDR3aa: CASSALQGAKTEAFF
CDR3nt: TGCGCCAGCAGCGCCCTACAGGGGGCTAAAACTGAAGCTTTCTTT
v_gene: TRBV5-1
d_gene: TRBD1
abundance: few
j_gene: TRBJ1-1

CDR3aa: CASSEVTPGFNEQFF
CDR3nt: TGTGCCAGCAGTGAAGTCACTCCCGGGTTCAATGAGCAGTTCTTC
v_gene: TRBV25-1
d_gene: .
abundance: many
j_gene: TRBJ2-1

CDR3aa: CSAREHKASETQYF
CDR3nt: TGCAGTGCTAGAGAACATAAGGCTTCTGAGACCCAGTACTTC
v_gene: TRBV20-1
d_gene: .
abundance: few
j_gene: TRBJ2-5